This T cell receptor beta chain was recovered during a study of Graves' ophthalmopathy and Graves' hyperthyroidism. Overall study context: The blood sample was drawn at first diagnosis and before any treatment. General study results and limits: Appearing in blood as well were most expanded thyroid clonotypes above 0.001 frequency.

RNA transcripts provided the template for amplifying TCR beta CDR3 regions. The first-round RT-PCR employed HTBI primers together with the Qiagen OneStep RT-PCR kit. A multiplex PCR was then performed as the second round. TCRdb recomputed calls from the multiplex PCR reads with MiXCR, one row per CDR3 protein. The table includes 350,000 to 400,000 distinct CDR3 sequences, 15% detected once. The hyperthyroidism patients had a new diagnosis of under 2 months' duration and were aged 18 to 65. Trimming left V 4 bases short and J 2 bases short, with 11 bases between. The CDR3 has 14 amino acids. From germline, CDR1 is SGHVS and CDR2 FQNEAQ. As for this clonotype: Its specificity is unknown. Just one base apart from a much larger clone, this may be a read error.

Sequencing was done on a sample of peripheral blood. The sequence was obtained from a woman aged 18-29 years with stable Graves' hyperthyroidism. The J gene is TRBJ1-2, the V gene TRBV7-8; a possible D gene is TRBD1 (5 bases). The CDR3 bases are TGTGCCAGCAGCTCCAAGGGGTACAACTATGGCTACACCTTC. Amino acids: CASSSKGYNYGYTF. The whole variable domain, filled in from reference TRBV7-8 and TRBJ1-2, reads GAGVSQSPRYKVAKRGQDVALRCDPISGHVSLFWYQQALGQGPEFLTYFQNEAQLDKSGLPSDRFFAERPEGSVSTLKIQRTQQEDSAVYLCASSSKGYNYGYTFGSGTRLTVV.